Here is one T cell receptor (beta chain) with its context. Its antigen is currently unknown. Germline lookup yields CDR1 SGHAT and CDR2 FQNNGV. V was cut by 2 bases and J by 5 bases, with 9 bases left in between. This CDR3 is built from 13 residues. This entry is derived from a study of immune evolution from preneoplasia to lung adenocarcinoma. Study-wide results and limits: T cell clonality was higher in KRAS-mutant than EGFR-mutant or wild-type nodules. Top clone frequencies peaked in normal lung, apparently declining through invasive adenocarcinoma.

Resections took place in Japan or China from about 2013 to 2018. Clones were read by immunoSEQ multiplex PCR, and TCRdb kept only the in-frame ones, dropping some. There are about 4,000 clones in the sample; more than 70% occur only once, and 3.2% lies in the top ten. The sample comprised FFPE minimally invasive lung adenocarcinoma tissue. V is TRBV11-2 and J is TRBJ1-1, with a tentative D call TRBD1 (5 bases). The sequence came from a person aged 65-85 years with lung adenocarcinoma. As DNA, the CDR3 is TGTGCCAGCAGCTTAAGGGGATATACTGAAGCTTTCTTT. Protein: CASSLRGYTEAFF.